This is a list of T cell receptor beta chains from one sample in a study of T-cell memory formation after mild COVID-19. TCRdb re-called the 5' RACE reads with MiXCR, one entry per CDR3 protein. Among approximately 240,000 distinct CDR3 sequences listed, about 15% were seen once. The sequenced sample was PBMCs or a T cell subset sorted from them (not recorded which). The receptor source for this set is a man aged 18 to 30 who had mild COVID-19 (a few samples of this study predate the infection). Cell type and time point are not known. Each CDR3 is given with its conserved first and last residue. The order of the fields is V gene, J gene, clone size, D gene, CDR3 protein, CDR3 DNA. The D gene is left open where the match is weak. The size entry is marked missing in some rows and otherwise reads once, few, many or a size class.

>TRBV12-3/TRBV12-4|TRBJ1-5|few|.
CASRKRADQPQHF
TGTGCCAGCAGAAAAAGGGCCGATCAGCCCCAGCATTTT
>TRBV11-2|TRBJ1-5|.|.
CASSLDWEQPQHF
TGTGCCAGCAGCTTGGACTGGGAACAGCCCCAGCATTTT
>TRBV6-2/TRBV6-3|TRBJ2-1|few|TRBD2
CASSGTAGGNEQFF
TGTGCCAGCAGTGGGACTGCGGGGGGTAATGAGCAGTTCTTC
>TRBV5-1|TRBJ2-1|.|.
CASSLRHEQFF
TGCGCCAGCAGCTTGAGGCATGAGCAGTTCTTC
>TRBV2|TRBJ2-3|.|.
CASSITKTYTDTQYF
TGTGCCAGCAGCATAACGAAGACCTACACAGATACGCAGTATTTT
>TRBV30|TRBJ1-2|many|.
CAWSATQGRNYGYTF
TGTGCCTGGAGTGCGACCCAGGGAAGGAACTATGGCTACACCTTC
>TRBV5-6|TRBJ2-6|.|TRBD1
CASSIPRQGLSGANVLTF
TGTGCCAGCAGCATCCCCCGACAGGGCCTCTCTGGGGCCAACGTCCTGACTTTC
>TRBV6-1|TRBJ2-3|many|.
CASSKTRADTQYF
TGTGCCAGCAGCAAAACTAGGGCAGATACGCAGTATTTT
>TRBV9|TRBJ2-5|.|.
CASSVGGRVVETQYF
TGTGCCAGCAGCGTAGGAGGCAGGGTGGTAGAGACCCAGTACTTC
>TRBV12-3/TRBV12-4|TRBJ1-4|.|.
CASSSYRPGGHEKLFF
TGTGCCAGCAGTTCCTATCGACCCGGAGGCCATGAAAAACTGTTTTTT
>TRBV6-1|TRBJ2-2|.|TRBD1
CATRQTGGATGELFF
TGTGCCACCCGCCAGACAGGGGGGGCCACCGGGGAGCTGTTTTTT
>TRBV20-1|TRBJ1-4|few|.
CSATLLPTNEKLFF
TGCAGTGCTACGTTGCTTCCAACTAATGAAAAACTGTTTTTT
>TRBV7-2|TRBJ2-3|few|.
CASSFRDGDTQYF
TGTGCCAGCAGCTTCCGGGATGGAGATACGCAGTATTTT
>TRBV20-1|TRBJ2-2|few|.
CSAASGRTGELFF
TGCAGTGCTGCAAGCGGCCGCACCGGGGAGCTGTTTTTT
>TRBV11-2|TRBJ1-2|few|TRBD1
CASSPDRDRGYTF
TGTGCCAGCAGCCCCGACAGGGATCGCGGCTACACCTTC
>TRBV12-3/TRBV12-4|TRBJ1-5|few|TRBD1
CASSSGTGRNQPQHF
TGTGCCAGCAGTTCCGGGACAGGGCGCAATCAGCCCCAGCATTTT
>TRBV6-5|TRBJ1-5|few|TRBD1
CASSLQGAHQPQHF
TGTGCCAGCAGCTTACAGGGGGCCCATCAGCCCCAGCATTTT
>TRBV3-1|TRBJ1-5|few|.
CASSQGGSNQPQHF
TGTGCCAGCAGCCAGGGAGGGAGCAATCAGCCCCAGCATTTT
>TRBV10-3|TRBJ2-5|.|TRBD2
CAIGGTSGPGETQYF
TGTGCCATCGGGGGGACTAGCGGGCCGGGCGAGACCCAGTACTTC
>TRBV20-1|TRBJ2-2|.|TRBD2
CSALPAGGRNTGELFF
TGCAGTGCCCTCCCCGCGGGGGGGCGGAACACCGGGGAGCTGTTTTTT
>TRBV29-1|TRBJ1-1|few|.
CSARPTRNTEAFF
TGCAGCGCCCGACCGACGAGGAACACTGAAGCTTTCTTT
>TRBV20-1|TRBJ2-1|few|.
CSARGSEDSLQREQFF
TGCAGTGCCAGGGGATCGGAGGACTCGTTACAGAGAGAGCAGTTCTTC
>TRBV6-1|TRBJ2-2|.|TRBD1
CASRGTGGFIGELFF
TGTGCCAGCAGGGGGACAGGGGGCTTTATCGGGGAGCTGTTTTTT
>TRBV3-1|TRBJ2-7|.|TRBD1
CASSQVPGQGSILTYEQYF
TGTGCCAGCAGCCAAGTTCCGGGACAGGGATCCATCCTGACCTACGAGCAGTACTTC
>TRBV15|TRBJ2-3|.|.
CATSIQGDTQYF
TGTGCCACCAGCATCCAGGGAGATACGCAGTATTTT
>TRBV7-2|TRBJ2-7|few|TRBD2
CASSLWRGAKTYEQYF
TGTGCCAGCAGCCTTTGGCGGGGGGCAAAGACCTACGAGCAGTACTTC
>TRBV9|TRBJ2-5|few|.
CASSPGLVAETQYF
TGTGCCAGCAGCCCGGGGCTTGTGGCAGAGACCCAGTACTTC
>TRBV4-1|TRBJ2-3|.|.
CASSQVAGATDTQYF
TGCGCCAGCAGCCAAGTAGCAGGGGCTACAGATACGCAGTATTTT
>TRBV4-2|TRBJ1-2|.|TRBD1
CASSQATGGVGYTF
TGTGCCAGCAGCCAGGCGACAGGGGGGGTCGGCTACACCTTC
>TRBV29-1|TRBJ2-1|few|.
CSGAVNEQFF
TGCAGCGGTGCAGTAAATGAGCAGTTCTTC
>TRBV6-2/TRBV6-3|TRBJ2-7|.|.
CASSRDGTYEQYF
TGTGCCAGCAGCCGAGACGGTACCTACGAGCAGTACTTC
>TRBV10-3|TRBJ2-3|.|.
CASAGVTTDTQYF
TGTGCCTCCGCAGGGGTGACCACAGATACGCAGTATTTT